The 17 T cell receptor beta chains below come from one sample, sequenced in a study of cytomegalovirus exposure and HLA in healthy donors. Libraries were prepared by immunoSEQ multiplex PCR; TCRdb keeps only in-frame clonotypes and omits some of them. The table records some 60,000 clones, roughly 96% of them present only once. Input material: PBMCs. All receptors come from a man between 18 and 29 years old in good health and CMV-seronegative.

V usage is TRBV12-5 and J usage is TRBJ2-5; a weak D match, TRBD1 (6 bases). V was trimmed by 2 bases and J by 7 bases, leaving 17 bases between them. Germline lookup yields CDR1 LGHNT and CDR2 FRNRAP. This CDR3 has 15 residues. This chain's CDR3 is CASGLTGTPKGTQYF. Here the CDR3 DNA reads TGTGCTAGTGGTTTGACCGGGACACCAAAAGGGACCCAGTACTTC.

The chain has TRBV7-9 and TRBJ1-1; 11 nucleotides match TRBD1. This CDR3 region has 17 residues. CDR1 is SEHNR, CDR2 FQNEAQ, per germline (reference sequence). With 1 base clipped from V and 3 bases from J, the junction kept 7 bases outside the gene matches. Here the CDR3 reads CASSLGRTGGADTEAFF. In DNA, the CDR3 is TGTGCCAGCAGCTTAGGGAGGACAGGGGGCGCGGACACTGAAGCTTTCTTT.

This chain uses TRBV29-1 with TRBJ2-1; TRBD2 matches 9 bases. This CDR3 comprises 14 residues. Germline CDR1 reads SQVTM; CDR2 reads ANQGSEA. Trimming cost V 6 bases and J 4 bases; bases outside gene matches: 7. DNA for the CDR3: TGCAGCGTCTCGGGACTAGCTGTATACAATGAGCAGTTCTTC. This encodes CSVSGLAVYNEQFF.

This rearrangement joins TRBV18 to TRBJ2-7, with 8 bases matching TRBD2. J gave up 5 bases and V 5 bases, and 8 bases lay outside the gene matches. In germline, CDR1 is KGHSH, CDR2 LQKENI. The CDR3 has 14 residues. Here the CDR3 reads CASSAAGVVNEQYF. In DNA, the CDR3 is TGTGCCAGCTCAGCAGCGGGAGTTGTCAACGAGCAGTACTTC. Complete variable domain (other parts from reference TRBV18 and TRBJ2-7): NAGVMQNPRHLVRRRGQEARLRCSPMKGHSHVYWYRQLPEEGLKFMVYLQKENIIDESGMPKERFSAEFPKEGPSILRIQQVVRGDSAAYFCASSAAGVVNEQYFGPGTRLTVT.

Comment on this clone: Other DNA variants within this sample encode the same CDR3. This rearrangement joins TRBV18 to TRBJ1-5, with D possibly matching TRBD1 (6 bases). CDR1 is KGHSH, CDR2 LQKENI, per germline. The CDR3 has 14 residues. The V end lost 3 bases, the J end lost 2 bases, and 8 bases lay between the germline ends. The DNA for the CDR3 is TGTGCCAGCTCACCGAGACAGGGCAATCAGCCCCAGCATTTT. The encoded protein is CASSPRQGNQPQHF. The variable domain in full, with the rest retrieved from reference TRBV18 and TRBJ1-5, is NAGVMQNPRHLVRRRGQEARLRCSPMKGHSHVYWYRQLPEEGLKFMVYLQKENIIDESGMPKERFSAEFPKEGPSILRIQQVVRGDSAAYFCASSPRQGNQPQHFGDGTRLSIL.

This clone appeared once. The rearrangement joins TRBV7-9 to TRBJ1-4, with a tentative D call TRBD1 (5 bases). The CDR3 is 16 amino acids. Germline lookup yields CDR1 SEHNR and CDR2 FQNEAQ (reference sequence). Between the trimmed V and J ends, which lost 1 base and 5 bases, there was a span of 14 bases. CDR3 in amino acids: CASSLDGAGPNEKLFF. The DNA for the CDR3 is TGTGCCAGCAGCTTAGATGGGGCAGGCCCGAATGAAAAACTGTTTTTT.

The chain joins TRBV28 to TRBJ2-7; D might be TRBD1 (5 bases). Trimming took off 10 bases at V and 3 bases at J, with 19 bases between the two ends. There are 14 residues in the CDR3. The germline gives CDR1 MDHEN, CDR2 SYDVKM. CDR3 loop: CATREGARVYEQYF. In nucleotides, the CDR3 is TGTGCCACCCGAGAAGGGGCCAGGGTCTACGAGCAGTACTTC.

The chain joins TRBV9 to TRBJ2-7; a possible D gene is TRBD1 (6 bases). CDR1 and CDR2 from the germline V gene are SGDLS and YYNGEE. The CDR3 length is 14 residues. Trimming took 3 bases from V and 0 from J, leaving 10 bases between them. The CDR3: CASSEDRISYEQYF. The CDR3 DNA sequence: TGTGCCAGCAGCGAGGACAGAATCTCCTACGAGCAGTACTTC.

The chain combines TRBV30 with TRBJ2-3, with TRBD1 identical over 8 bases. The CDR3 is made up of 15 amino acids. Germline assignment: CDR1 GTSNPN and CDR2 SVGIG (reference sequence). With 3 bases clipped from V and 2 bases from J, the junction kept 7 bases outside the gene matches. The CDR3 DNA sequence: TGTGCCTGGAGGCCAGGGGGCAGGTTCACAGATACGCAGTATTTT. The encoded protein is CAWRPGGRFTDTQYF.

The chain has TRBV5-1 and TRBJ1-1, with D possibly being TRBD1 (5 bases). The ends were cut back, 3 bases at V and 1 base at J, with 16 bases in the middle. Germline V gene lookup returns CDR1 SGHRS and CDR2 YFSETQ. The CDR3 consists of 16 residues. CDR3 sequence: CASSSGDTSTNTEAFF. The CDR3 bases are TGCGCCAGCAGCTCGGGGGATACCTCAACGAACACTGAAGCTTTCTTT.

This clone appeared once. V is TRBV5-1 and J is TRBJ2-1; tentative D call: TRBD2 (6 bases). Germline assignment: CDR1 SGHRS and CDR2 YFSETQ. V dropped 0 bases and J dropped 0 bases, with 13 bases sitting between them. The CDR3 runs to 17 residues. The CDR3 spells CASSLADSGSSYNEQFF. As DNA, the CDR3 is TGCGCCAGCAGCTTGGCAGATAGCGGCAGCTCCTACAATGAGCAGTTCTTC.

This chain joins TRBV4-3 and TRBJ2-5; unclear D gene. V was cut by 1 base and J by 2 bases, with 8 bases left in between. Germline assignment: CDR1 LGHNA and CDR2 YSLEER. The CDR3 runs 14 residues. CDR3 residues: CASSQAYQQETQYF. The CDR3 coding sequence is TGCGCCAGCAGCCAAGCCTACCAACAAGAGACCCAGTACTTC.

V is TRBV4-2 and J is TRBJ2-1; TRBD2 matches 7 bases. Germline loops: CDR1 LGHNA, CDR2 YNFKEQ. The CDR3 loop spans 17 amino acids. V was pared by 2 bases and J by 5 bases, with 12 bases of the junction left unmatched. As DNA, the CDR3 is TGTGCCAGCAGCCAACATCTAGCGGTGGGTTTGGACAATGAGCAGTTCTTC. It yields the protein CASSQHLAVGLDNEQFF.

The chain links TRBV28 to TRBJ2-1; D is possibly TRBD2 (5 bases). This CDR3 has 16 residues. Germline V gives CDR1 MDHEN, CDR2 SYDVKM. Trimming took off 6 bases at V and 3 bases at J, with 18 bases between the two ends. The DNA for the CDR3 is TGTGCCAGCAGCTTAGACTCCAGCGGCTACTACAATGAGCAGTTCTTC. This encodes CASSLDSSGYYNEQFF.

J is TRBJ1-2 and V is TRBV7-9; 7 bases agree with TRBD1. The CDR3 extends over 18 amino acids. With 6 bases clipped from V and 0 bases from J, the junction kept 16 bases outside the gene matches. From germline, CDR1 is SEHNR and CDR2 FQNEAQ (reference sequence). The CDR3: CASRDRTGYTHTNYGYTF. The CDR3 DNA reads TGTGCCAGCAGGGACCGGACAGGCTATACTCATACTAACTATGGCTACACCTTC.

The chain combines TRBV19 with TRBJ2-2, with 7 bases lining up with TRBD2. Germline V gene lookup returns CDR1 LNHDA and CDR2 SQIVND (reference sequence). The V gene end was trimmed by 11 bases and the J gene end by 2 bases; junction bases not matched to a gene: 11. The CDR3 is 15 amino acids. Written as DNA, the CDR3 is TGTGCCGTCGCACCCCAGCGGGGCAACACCGGGGAGCTGTTTTTT. Protein product: CAVAPQRGNTGELFF.

The table lists this clone with a count of one. The chain couples TRBV11-2 to TRBJ1-3; TRBD1 is a possible D gene (6 bases). V lost 3 bases and J 4 bases, leaving 19 bases between the germline ends. This CDR3 region has 17 residues. Looked up from germline, CDR1 is SGHAT and CDR2 is FQNNGV. CDR3: CASSFTAGDGKGNTIYF. The CDR3 DNA reads TGTGCCAGCAGCTTCACGGCAGGGGATGGGAAGGGAAACACCATATATTTT.